The next 21 T cell receptor beta chains were all read from a single sample in a study of T cell responses to AZD1222 COVID-19 vaccine. Data came from immunoSEQ multiplex PCR; TCRdb stores just in-frame clones and leaves some out. The table has about 140,000 clones, 88% seen once; the top ten hold 2.5% to 3.5%. This material consisted of peripheral blood, taken 28 days after the second AZD1222 dose. The receptors stem from an adult who received the AZD1222 COVID-19 vaccine.

This clone showed up just once. The CDR3 coding sequence is TGTGCCAGTAGTATATTACCCCCTCGAGCCGGGGAGCTGTTTTTT. It translates to CASSILPPRAGELFF. The chain has TRBV19 and TRBJ2-2, with D uncertain. The germline V gene has CDR1 LNHDA and CDR2 SQIVND (reference sequence). CDR3 length equals 15 residues. With 2 bases removed from V and 6 bases from J, the gap between germline ends came to 13 bases.

The chain uses TRBV7-3 and TRBJ1-2, with D maybe TRBD1 (5 bases). Germline CDR1 is SGHTA and CDR2 is FQGTGA. CDR3 size: 13 residues. V lost 5 bases to trimming and J lost 4 bases, with 11 bases between them. The chain's CDR3 is CASSQGTVYGYTF. For the CDR3, the DNA is TGTGCCAGCAGCCAAGGGACGGTCTATGGCTACACCTTC.

V gene TRBV6-5 combines with J gene TRBJ1-1, with 7 positions matching TRBD1. Germline V lookup: CDR1 MNHEY, CDR2 SVGAGI. The J segment lost 1 base and the V segment lost 2 bases, leaving 7 bases of the junction unmatched. The CDR3 runs 16 residues. The CDR3 DNA sequence: TGTGCCAGCAGTTACGTAAGGGGGCGCGGGAACACTGAAGCTTTCTTT. It codes for CASSYVRGRGNTEAFF.

This clone was picked up one time. The V and J genes are TRBV4-1 and TRBJ2-7, with 8 positions matching TRBD1. Germline CDR1 MGHRA, CDR2 YSYEKL. The CDR3 sequence is 15 residues long. The junction had 5 bases not matched to a gene; V was cut back by 4 bases and J by 0 bases. Written as DNA, the CDR3 is TGCGCCAGCAGCCGTAGCGGACAGGGCTCCTACGAGCAGTACTTC. Its translation: CASSRSGQGSYEQYF.

This clone was counted only a few times. The chain recombines TRBV27 with TRBJ2-2, with 8 nucleotides matching TRBD1. The CDR3 covers 15 residues. The V and J ends lost 3 bases and 0 bases, in that order; junction bases with no gene match: 0. Germline lookup yields CDR1 MNHEY and CDR2 SMNVEV (reference sequence). For the CDR3, the DNA is TGTGCCAGCAGTTTGGGACAGGCGAACACCGGGGAGCTGTTTTTT. This codes for CASSLGQANTGELFF.

The chain is built from TRBV3-1 (or the pseudogene TRBV3-2) and TRBJ2-2; the D call may be TRBD1 or TRBD2 (6 bases each). V shed 7 bases and J shed 5 bases, with 17 bases lying between them. This CDR3 has 15 amino acids. Germline CDR1 and CDR2: LGHDT and YNNKEL (reference sequence). The CDR3 region is CASTKGGTLTGELFF. The CDR3 nucleotides read TGTGCCAGCACCAAAGGGGGGACTTTGACCGGGGAGCTGTTTTTT.

The chain uses TRBV6-5 and TRBJ2-2; no clear D gene. CDR3 length equals 14 residues. The V gene lost 7 bases and the J gene lost 0 bases, with 9 bases spanning the gap. Germline-derived CDR1 and CDR2 are MNHEY and SVGAGI. CDR3 sequence reads: CASMDGPNTGELFF. CDR3 nucleotide sequence: TGTGCCAGCATGGACGGTCCGAACACCGGGGAGCTGTTTTTT.

The V and J genes are TRBV2 and TRBJ1-5, with D possibly being TRBD1 (5 bases). The CDR3 spans 15 residues. CDR1 and CDR2 (germline): SNHLY, FYNNEI. V gave up 9 bases and J gave up 0 bases, with 15 bases separating them. As DNA, the CDR3 is TGTGCCAGTTGGGGGGACCATTATAGCAATCAGCCCCAGCATTTT. Translating it yields CASWGDHYSNQPQHF.

The chain has TRBV11-3 and TRBJ1-4, with TRBD1 identical over 9 bases. The CDR3 is 16 amino acids. Germline-derived CDR1 and CDR2 are SGHNT and YENEEA. With V trimmed by 1 base and J by 8 bases, 8 bases remained unmatched. The CDR3 region has the DNA TGTGCCAGCAGCTTAGGAACAGGGGGCTTTGGCGAAAAACTGTTTTTT. Its translation is CASSLGTGGFGEKLFF.

CDR3: CASTTSNQPQHF. The CDR3 nucleotides read TGTGCCAGCACTACTAGCAATCAGCCCCAGCATTTT. The rearrangement links TRBV28 to TRBJ1-5; D gene uncertain. This CDR3 comprises 12 residues. Trimming removed 7 bases from V and 0 bases from J, with 4 bases in between. Germline loops: CDR1 MDHEN, CDR2 SYDVKM.

This clone appeared a few times. The V and J genes are TRBV27 and TRBJ1-5; D is unresolved. Germline V gives CDR1 MNHEY, CDR2 SMNVEV (reference sequence). With 3 bases removed from V and 5 bases from J, the gap between germline ends came to 11 bases. The CDR3 has 14 amino acids. The CDR3 is CASSLEHRDQPQHF. The CDR3 nucleotides are TGTGCCAGCAGTTTGGAACATCGGGATCAGCCCCAGCATTTT.

This chain links TRBV19 with TRBJ1-5; no definite D call. Germline V gene lookup returns CDR1 LNHDA and CDR2 SQIVND (reference sequence). V dropped 3 bases and J dropped 0 bases, with 12 bases sitting between them. The CDR3 is 16 amino acids. The CDR3 coding sequence is TGTGCCAGTAGTATTGTGGGAGCTACTAGCAATCAGCCCCAGCATTTT. Protein: CASSIVGATSNQPQHF.

The chain recombines TRBV27 with TRBJ1-1; tentatively, D is TRBD1 (5 bases). There are 15 residues in the CDR3. V was cut by 6 bases and J by 3 bases, with 17 bases left in between. In germline, CDR1 is MNHEY, CDR2 SMNVEV (reference sequence). CDR3: CASSQTFRDDTEAFF. CDR3 DNA: TGTGCCAGCAGCCAAACCTTCAGGGACGACACTGAAGCTTTCTTT.

This clone was observed a few times. The chain joins TRBV28 to TRBJ1-5, with a weak D call TRBD1 (5 bases). Looked up from germline, CDR1 is MDHEN and CDR2 is SYDVKM. Trimming removed 6 bases at V and 5 bases at J, with 17 bases between. This CDR3 contains 15 residues. CDR3 sequence (DNA): TGTGCCAGCAGGCCGCCCGGGACTGATCATCAGCCCCAGCATTTT. This encodes CASRPPGTDHQPQHF.

The chain carries TRBV5-8 and TRBJ2-1; TRBD2 agrees at 10 bases. The CDR3 spans 15 residues. CDR1 is SGHTS, CDR2 YDEGEE, per germline. V shed 3 bases and J 6 bases; nucleotides not matched to a gene: 6. CDR3 coding DNA: TGTGCCAGCAGCTCCCGGGGGACTAGCGTCAATGAGCAGTTCTTC. Amino acid sequence: CASSSRGTSVNEQFF. Full variable domain (missing parts from reference TRBV5-8 and TRBJ2-1): EAGVTQSPTHLIKTRGQQATLRCSPISGHTSVYWYQQALGLGLQFLLWYDEGEERNRGNFPPRFSGRQFPNYSSELNVNALELEDSALYLCASSSRGTSVNEQFFGPGTRLTVL.

This clone was seen just once. V and J are TRBV25-1 and TRBJ1-1; 7 bases are shared with TRBD1. There are 14 residues in the CDR3. Germline-derived CDR1 and CDR2 are MGHDK and SYGVNS. V was pared by 3 bases and J by 3 bases, with 4 bases of the junction left unmatched. The CDR3 bases are TGTGCCAGCAGTGACCAGGGGGGGGACACTGAAGCTTTCTTT. Protein: CASSDQGGDTEAFF.

Comments on this clone: The junction and the germline gene differ at one end; a read error may be behind it. The chain uses TRBV28 and TRBJ2-6; no firm D call. The CDR3 runs 13 residues. The germline CDR1 and CDR2 sequences are MDHEN and SYDVKM. The CDR3 DNA is TGCGTGGCGGCCGACTCTGGGGCCAACGTCCTGACTTTC. Protein sequence: CVAADSGANVLTF.

The rearrangement joins TRBV12-3 or TRBV12-4 to TRBJ1-6; no definite D call. The germline V and J ends were trimmed by 4 bases and 7 bases, with 2 bases remaining between them. This CDR3 has 11 residues. Here the CDR3 reads CASSSNSPLHF. The CDR3 region has the DNA TGTGCCAGCAGTTCAAATTCACCCCTCCACTTT.

The chain links TRBV15 to TRBJ2-7; tentatively, D is TRBD1 or TRBD2 (5 bases each). V lost 7 bases to trimming and J lost 0 bases, with 10 bases between them. The germline gives CDR1 LNHNV, CDR2 YYDKDF (reference sequence). This CDR3 has 13 residues. CDR3 protein: CATTTGHSYEQYF. The DNA for the CDR3 is TGTGCCACCACTACGGGGCACTCCTACGAGCAGTACTTC.

The table lists this clone with a count of one. The gene calls are TRBV14 and TRBJ2-7, with D maybe TRBD2 (5 bases). V was cut by 0 bases and J by 9 bases, with 9 bases left in between. The CDR3 runs 12 residues. Germline V gives CDR1 SGHDN, CDR2 FVKESK. The CDR3 region has the DNA TGTGCCAGCAGCCAAGATACAGAGGGGCAGTACTTC. This sequence encodes CASSQDTEGQYF.

The chain uses TRBV28 and TRBJ2-7; 12 bases are shared with TRBD1. The germline CDR1 and CDR2 sequences are MDHEN and SYDVKM. The junction had 3 bases not matched to a gene; V was cut back by 8 bases and J by 4 bases. The CDR3 spans 13 residues. The CDR3 region is CASGTGGGYEQYF. In DNA, the CDR3 is TGTGCCAGCGGGACAGGGGGCGGTTACGAGCAGTACTTC.